The 28 T cell receptor beta chains below come from one sample, sequenced in a study of low-dose radiotherapy and immunotherapy resistance in tumors. Documented time point: after trial treatment. As for treatment: LDRT plus nivolumab, ipilimumab, low-dose cyclophosphamide and aspirin (RACIN trial). Alpha and beta chains were covered, as first-strand cDNA relied on TRAV- and TRBV-specific primers. Using a constant-region primer together with a V-primer adapter, TCRs were subjected to 20 PCR cycles of amplification. TCRdb passed the reads through MiXCR, listing each CDR3 protein once. The table shows around 33,000 distinct CDR3 sequences, with approximately 49% occurring only once. Material: PBMCs, obtained after low-dose radiotherapy plus immunotherapy. The receptors come from a male donor with gallbladder cancer.

The sample holds a few counts of this clonotype. A far larger clone lies a single base away; this is likely a read error. The CDR3, as DNA: TGTGCCAGCACCCCGGGAGGGAGGGATGAGCAGTACTTC. It yields the protein CASTPGGRDEQYF. This chain uses TRBV28 with TRBJ2-7, with 8 bases fitting TRBD2. Germline V gives CDR1 MDHEN, CDR2 SYDVKM. The CDR3 covers 13 residues. The J segment lost 7 bases and the V segment lost 7 bases, leaving 9 bases of the junction unmatched.

V and J are TRBV29-1 and TRBJ2-2; 10 nucleotides line up with TRBD2. This CDR3 is 16 amino acids long. CDR1 is SQVTM and CDR2 is ANQGSEA in the germline V gene. J gave up 5 bases and V 6 bases, and 12 bases lay outside the gene matches. This chain's CDR3 is CSVAVASGSGTGELFF. CDR3 bases: TGCAGCGTCGCGGTGGCTAGCGGGAGTGGAACCGGGGAGCTGTTTTTT.

This clonotype has a single count. The chain has TRBV6-1 and TRBJ2-1, with 8 bases identical to TRBD2. CDR3 length: 16 amino acids. Per the germline V gene, CDR1 is MNHNS and CDR2 is SASEGT. The trim removed 4 bases at V and 9 bases at J, leaving 14 bases unmatched. CDR3 amino acids: CASSGRTSPSRGEQFF. The CDR3 DNA sequence: TGTGCCAGCAGTGGACGGACTAGCCCCTCCCGGGGTGAGCAGTTCTTC.

Details on this clonotype: This likely stems from a read error, as it lies one base from a far larger clone. The chain carries TRBV7-2 and TRBJ1-4; tentatively, D is TRBD1 (5 bases). This CDR3 spans 14 amino acids. The V gene lost 6 bases and the J gene lost 8 bases, with 16 bases spanning the gap. The germline V gene encodes CDR1 SGHTA and CDR2 FQGNSA. CDR3 bases: TGTGCCAGCAGGCGGGGGTACAGCGCGGAAAAACTGTTTTTT. The encoded protein is CASRRGYSAEKLFF.

This clonotype has more than one count but fewer than ten. The chain carries TRBV7-8 and TRBJ2-2; D uncertain. V lost 3 bases and J lost 0, with 8 bases in between. Germline V gives CDR1 SGHVS, CDR2 FQNEAQ. The CDR3 extends over 15 amino acids. The DNA of the CDR3 is TGTGCCAGCAGCTTTGGCGCAGCGAACACCGGGGAGCTGTTTTTT. This gives the protein CASSFGAANTGELFF.

Concerning this clonotype itself: One base separates it from a far larger clone, so it is likely a read error. This chain links TRBV7-2 with TRBJ2-7; the match to TRBD2 covers 9 bases. The trim removed 5 bases at V and 7 bases at J, leaving 21 bases unmatched. CDR3 length: 18 residues. Germline assignment: CDR1 SGHTA and CDR2 FQGNSA. CDR3 sequence (DNA): TGTGCCAGCAGCCCCGCGGGGCGGGGGGGCCGGACCTACAATGAGCAGTACTTC. Its protein product is CASSPAGRGGRTYNEQYF.

As for this clonotype: One base separates it from a far larger clone, so it is likely a read error. The chain has TRBV12-2 and TRBJ2-3; the table gives TRBD1 as D, unverified against the DNA. TRBV12-2 is a pseudogene locus. The CDR3 loop spans 15 amino acids. The CDR3: CASSPSWPIGHAQYF. The CDR3, as DNA: TGTGCCAGCAGCCCCTCTTGGCCCATCGGCCATGCGCAGTATTTT.

In this sample, this clonotype turned up many times. The V call is TRBV29-1, the J call TRBJ2-7, with 9 nucleotides matching TRBD1. V lost 0 bases and J lost 7; bases outside the gene matches: 7. Germline V gene sequence: CDR1 SQVTM, CDR2 ANQGSEA. The CDR3 consists of 14 residues. Written as DNA, the CDR3 is TGCAGCGTTGAAGACGGACAGGGGCGGGGGGAGCAGTACTTC. This encodes CSVEDGQGRGEQYF.

By share, this clonotype ranks as medium-sized. The chain has TRBV9 and TRBJ2-7; the D call may be TRBD1 or TRBD2 (6 bases each). V was pared by 0 bases and J by 3 bases, with 13 bases between. CDR3 length: 15 amino acids. Germline V gene lookup returns CDR1 SGDLS and CDR2 YYNGEE. In DNA, the CDR3 is TGTGCCAGCAGCGTAGGAGGGGGGACTGACTACGAGCAGTACTTC. This gives the protein CASSVGGGTDYEQYF.

This clonotype has a count of ten or more. V and J are TRBV29-1 and TRBJ2-7; 13 nucleotides match TRBD2. CDR3 length: 15 amino acids. The V gene's germline CDR1 is SQVTM and CDR2 ANQGSEA. V lost 6 bases and J lost 3; bases outside the gene matches: 8. The CDR3 loop is CSVGTSGGAGYEQYF. In DNA form, the CDR3 reads TGCAGCGTGGGAACTAGCGGGGGGGCTGGCTACGAGCAGTACTTC.

The sample holds many counts of this clonotype. The chain uses TRBV5-1 and TRBJ2-3, with 7 bases lining up with TRBD2. The V gene end was trimmed by 6 bases and the J gene end by 4 bases; junction bases not matched to a gene: 8. This CDR3 spans 14 amino acids. The germline V gene has CDR1 SGHRS and CDR2 YFSETQ. The CDR3 region is CASTQRDPPDTQYF. The CDR3 DNA is TGCGCCAGCACCCAGCGGGATCCCCCAGATACGCAGTATTTT.

Worth noting for this clonotype: The likely explanation is a read error, given a far larger clone one base away. The rearrangement joins TRBV12-1 to TRBJ2-7; TRBD2 is the table's D call, not checked against the DNA. TRBV12-1 is reported as a pseudogene. The CDR3 loop spans 16 amino acids. CDR3 loop: CASSSNTGTSYNEQYF. The CDR3 bases are TGTGCCAGCAGCTCCAACACAGGGACTAGCTACAATGAGCAGTACTTC.

This clonotype was seen repeatedly, ten times or more. V is TRBV19 and J is TRBJ2-2; 12 bases are shared with TRBD2. CDR1 is LNHDA, CDR2 SQIVND, per germline (reference sequence). The CDR3 is 18 amino acids. Trimming took 10 bases from V and 1 from J; bases not matched to a gene: 13. The CDR3 bases are TGTGCCACAAGGACAAAACGACTAGCGGGGGAGAACACCGGGGAGCTGTTTTTT. Encoded protein: CATRTKRLAGENTGELFF.

This chain joins TRBV20-1 and TRBJ2-5; 7 bases match TRBD2. Germline V CDR1 and CDR2: DFQATT, SNEGSKA (reference sequence). Trimming took 5 bases from V and 4 from J; bases not matched to a gene: 13. The length of the CDR3 is 15 residues. The CDR3 is CSAAPGGGRGETQYF. CDR3 DNA sequence: TGCAGTGCTGCCCCGGGGGGAGGGCGGGGAGAGACCCAGTACTTC.

The chain carries TRBV28 and TRBJ1-6; D is undetermined. CDR3 size: 15 residues. The germline CDR1 and CDR2 sequences are MDHEN and SYDVKM. V lost 6 bases to trimming and J lost 1 base, with 10 bases between them. This CDR3 is CASRDEGSYNSPLHF. The CDR3, as DNA: TGTGCCAGCAGGGACGAAGGGTCCTATAATTCACCCCTCCACTTT. The complete variable domain, with remaining parts taken from reference TRBV28 and TRBJ1-6, reads DVKVTQSSRYLVKRTGEKVFLECVQDMDHENMFWYRQDPGLGLRLIYFSYDVKMKEKGDIPEGYSVSREKKERFSLILESASTNQTSMYLCASRDEGSYNSPLHFGNGTRLTVT.

Relative to its sample, this clonotype is medium-sized (0.01 to 0.1%). The genes are TRBV2 and TRBJ1-1; D not certain. The CDR3 contains 13 residues. Per the germline V gene, CDR1 is SNHLY and CDR2 is FYNNEI. The V gene lost 4 bases and the J gene lost 10 bases, with 16 bases spanning the gap. CDR3 coding DNA: TGTGCCAGCAGTGGGGCACCCGAAACTACAGCTTTCTTT. The encoded protein is CASSGAPETTAFF.

By sample fraction, this clonotype is medium-sized. The rearrangement links TRBV18 to TRBJ1-1, with 8 bases lining up with TRBD1. CDR3 length equals 16 residues. The germline gives CDR1 KGHSH, CDR2 LQKENI. V shed 3 bases and J 6 bases; nucleotides not matched to a gene: 12. CDR3 nucleotide sequence: TGTGCCAGCTCACCGGGTGCGACAGGGGAAGGGTCTGAAGCTTTCTTT. It yields the protein CASSPGATGEGSEAFF.

This clonotype came up once. The rearrangement links TRBV30 to TRBJ2-7; D is undetermined. The CDR3 contains 11 residues. Germline V gives CDR1 GTSNPN, CDR2 SVGIG (reference sequence). V shed 2 bases and J shed 1 base, with 3 bases lying between them. The CDR3: CAWSQSYEQYF. The CDR3 DNA is TGTGCCTGGAGTCAATCCTACGAGCAGTACTTC.

A word on this clonotype: At one boundary the junction diverges from the germline segment, which might be a read error. The gene calls are TRBV29-1 and TRBJ2-1, with D perhaps matching TRBD1 (5 bases). The CDR3 extends over 9 amino acids. From germline, CDR1 is SQVTM and CDR2 ANQGSEA. The CDR3 region is CSVGTSPLF. The CDR3 nucleotides are TGCAGCGTTGGGACATCCCCCCTCTTC.

This clonotype was picked up a small number of times. J is TRBJ2-3 and V is TRBV7-9; 7 bases agree with TRBD2. J gave up 4 bases and V 0 bases, and 4 bases lay outside the gene matches. Germline V gives CDR1 SEHNR, CDR2 FQNEAQ (reference sequence). CDR3 length: 15 amino acids. The CDR3 here is CASSLAATSPDTQYF. CDR3 nucleotides: TGTGCCAGCAGCTTAGCGGCGACTAGCCCAGATACGCAGTATTTT.

Notes on this clonotype: This likely traces to a read error, being one base from a far larger clone. The rearrangement uses TRBV10-3 and TRBJ2-7; D not certain. Germline CDR1 is ENHRY and CDR2 is SYGVKD. V was clipped by 5 bases and J by 2 bases, with 13 bases between them. CDR3 length: 14 residues. CDR3 protein: CAISYSRSAYEQYF. The CDR3 region has the DNA TGTGCCATCAGTTACAGTCGTTCGGCCTACGAGCAGTACTTC.

In nucleotides, the CDR3 is TGCGCCAGCAGAACAGTTCTCTCTGGGGCCAACGTCCTGACTTTC. It encodes CASRTVLSGANVLTF. The chain is built from TRBV5-1 and TRBJ2-6; D is uncertain. Trimming removed 5 bases at V and 0 bases at J, with 9 bases between. Germline V gene sequence: CDR1 SGHRS, CDR2 YFSETQ. This CDR3 spans 15 amino acids.

The chain couples TRBV5-1 to TRBJ1-5; 10 nucleotides match TRBD1. The CDR3 runs 15 residues. V shed 4 bases, J shed 5 bases, and the junction held 6 bases outside the gene matches. Germline CDR1 and CDR2: SGHRS and YFSETQ. DNA of the CDR3: TGCGCCAGCAGCGTGGGGGGGACAGGGGATCAGCCCCAGCATTTT. Amino acid sequence: CASSVGGTGDQPQHF.

The V and J genes are TRBV20-1 and TRBJ1-3; D ambiguous. V shed 0 bases and J shed 2 bases, with 11 bases lying between them. Per the germline V gene, CDR1 is DFQATT and CDR2 is SNEGSKA (reference sequence). The CDR3 has 15 amino acids. The CDR3 region is CSARERLSPGNTIYF. The CDR3 bases are TGCAGTGCTAGAGAAAGGCTTTCCCCTGGAAACACCATATATTTT.

This clonotype was detected ten times or more. CDR3 sequence: CSARIPGASYGYTF. Here the CDR3 DNA reads TGCAGCGCCAGGATCCCAGGGGCTTCCTATGGCTACACCTTC. The rearrangement uses TRBV29-1 and TRBJ1-2; tentatively, D is TRBD1 (6 bases). CDR1 SQVTM and CDR2 ANQGSEA come from the germline V gene. Trimming cost V 7 bases and J 4 bases, with 19 bases left between them. This CDR3 spans 14 amino acids.

The gene calls are TRBV5-5 and TRBJ1-4; D is perhaps TRBD1 (5 bases). The CDR3 length is 16 residues. V shed 4 bases and J shed 0 bases, with 13 bases lying between them. The germline V gene encodes CDR1 SGHKS and CDR2 YYEKEE (reference sequence). The CDR3 bases are TGTGCCAGCAGCCAAGACAGCTTGACAACTAATGAAAAACTGTTTTTT. Its translation: CASSQDSLTTNEKLFF.

CDR3 loop: CASSRKIRWETQYF. The DNA for the CDR3 is TGTGCCAGCAGCCGTAAAATCCGGTGGGAGACCCAGTACTTC. The V and J genes are TRBV6-2 or TRBV6-3 and TRBJ2-5; D gene ambiguous. The CDR3 totals 14 residues. The germline gives CDR1 MNHEY, CDR2 SVGEGT. Trimming pared 6 bases from V and 5 bases from J, leaving 16 bases between.

The chain has TRBV6-2 or TRBV6-3 and TRBJ2-3; 13 nucleotides match TRBD2. The CDR3 has 18 amino acids. From germline, CDR1 is MNHEY and CDR2 SVGEGT. With 2 bases clipped from V and 6 bases from J, the junction kept 11 bases outside the gene matches. The CDR3 DNA reads TGTGCCAGCAGTTACACTAGCGGGAGGGCCGGGCCTCGGGATACGCAGTATTTT. This gives the protein CASSYTSGRAGPRDTQYF.